Presented here are 9 T cell receptor beta chains from one specimen sequenced in a study of cytomegalovirus exposure and HLA in healthy donors (dated by TCRdb to between 2016 and 2019). Receptor amplification or capture employed the immunoSEQ multiplex PCR assay. The multiplex PCR relied on a mix of 60 forward primers for TCR Vbeta segments and 13 reverse primers for TCR Jbeta segments. The table comes from immuneACCESS by way of TCRdb, which keeps in-frame sequences with V and J called. Part of the clones is missing from these tables; in studies checked, under half for an unresolved V gene and the rest for unknown reasons. Here the sample has some 150,000 clones; around 9% occur a single time. The top ten clonotypes cover 6% to 7.5% of the sample. The sequencing input was PBMCs. All receptors derive from a woman aged 40 to 50 in good health and CMV-seropositive.

The chain combines TRBV10-1 with TRBJ2-5, with unresolved D. Germline V gives CDR1 WNHNN, CDR2 SYGVQD (reference sequence). Trimming stripped 0 bases from V and 2 bases from J, with 10 bases between. This CDR3 region has 15 residues. The CDR3 coding sequence is TGCGCCAGCAGTGAGTCGGATGGCGGACAAGAGACCCAGTACTTC. It yields the protein CASSESDGGQETQYF.

This chain links TRBV6-5 with TRBJ1-1; D possibly corresponds to TRBD1 (6 bases). V lost 1 base, J lost 5 bases, and 8 bases lay in between. The CDR3 runs to 13 residues. Germline CDR1 MNHEY, CDR2 SVGAGI. CDR3 bases: TGTGCCAGCAGTTACTTGAGGGGGACTGAAGCTTTCTTT. Translation: CASSYLRGTEAFF.

This sequence joins TRBV5-4 and TRBJ2-1, with 7 bases fitting TRBD2. Losses at the gene ends were 0 bases for V and 4 bases for J; bases not matched to a gene: 7. The CDR3 extends over 16 amino acids. Germline assignment: CDR1 SGHNT and CDR2 YYREEE (reference sequence). The chain's CDR3 is CASSLAGGSGYNEQFF. The CDR3 DNA reads as TGTGCCAGCAGCTTGGCCGGGGGGAGTGGGTACAATGAGCAGTTCTTC.

CDR3: CASSLGRGSGYNEQFF. The CDR3 DNA is TGTGCCAGCAGCTTAGGGAGGGGTTCTGGTTACAATGAGCAGTTCTTC. The V gene is TRBV7-7, the J gene TRBJ2-1; D may be TRBD2 (6 bases). Trimming removed 1 base from V and 4 bases from J, with 14 bases in between. Germline V lookup: CDR1 SSHAT, CDR2 FNYEAQ (reference sequence). The CDR3 spans 16 residues.

The chain combines TRBV2 with TRBJ2-6; unclear D gene. This CDR3 contains 14 residues. Trimming took 10 bases from V and 0 from J, leaving 10 bases between them. Germline CDR1 and CDR2: SNHLY and FYNNEI. The CDR3 protein is CATVSDSGANVLTF. The CDR3 DNA sequence: TGTGCCACCGTTTCAGACTCTGGGGCCAACGTCCTGACTTTC.

This clone was observed a few times. V usage is TRBV7-2 and J usage is TRBJ1-4; D unclear. Trimming pared 4 bases from V and 10 bases from J, leaving 13 bases between. The CDR3 consists of 13 residues. The germline V gene encodes CDR1 SGHTA and CDR2 FQGNSA. The CDR3 sequence is CASSSIGDRKLFF. The CDR3, as DNA: TGTGCCAGCAGCTCGATTGGAGACCGAAAACTGTTTTTT.

A single count supports this clone. The rearrangement uses TRBV7-2 and TRBJ2-7; no reliable D call. This CDR3 is 12 amino acids long. Germline V gene lookup returns CDR1 SGHTA and CDR2 FQGNSA. V shed 2 bases and J shed 2 bases, with 4 bases lying between them. CDR3 nucleotide sequence: TGTGCCAGCAGCTTACCCGCCTACGAGCAGTACTTC. As protein: CASSLPAYEQYF.

This clone was seen only a few times. This rearrangement joins TRBV5-1 to TRBJ1-1; D unclear. This CDR3 comprises 17 residues. With 0 bases removed from V and 1 base from J, the gap between germline ends came to 16 bases. Germline V gene lookup returns CDR1 SGHRS and CDR2 YFSETQ. The CDR3 spells CASSLDGGGLTNTEAFF. The CDR3 region has the DNA TGCGCCAGCAGCTTGGATGGCGGCGGATTGACGAACACTGAAGCTTTCTTT.

The CDR3 nucleotides are TGCGCCAGCAGCTTGGGGGGGGGTTCCACCTACGAGCAGTACTTC. Translating it yields CASSLGGGSTYEQYF. The chain has TRBV5-1 and TRBJ2-7, with 7 nucleotides matching TRBD2. V lost 0 bases and J lost 2; bases outside the gene matches: 5. There are 15 residues in the CDR3. Germline CDR1 SGHRS, CDR2 YFSETQ.